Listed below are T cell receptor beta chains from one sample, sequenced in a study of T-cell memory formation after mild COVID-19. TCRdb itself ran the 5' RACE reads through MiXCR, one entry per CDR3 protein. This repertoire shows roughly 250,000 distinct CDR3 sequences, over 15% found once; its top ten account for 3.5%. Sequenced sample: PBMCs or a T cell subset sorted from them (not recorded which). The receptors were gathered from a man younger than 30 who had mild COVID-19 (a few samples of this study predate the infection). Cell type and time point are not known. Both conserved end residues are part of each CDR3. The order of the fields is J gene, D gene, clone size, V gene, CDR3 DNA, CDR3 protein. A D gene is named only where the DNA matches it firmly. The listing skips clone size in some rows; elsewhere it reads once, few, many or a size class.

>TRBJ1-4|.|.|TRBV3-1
TGTGCCACTGCGGCGGGGGTAGGGACTAATGAAAAACTGTTTTTT
CATAAGVGTNEKLFF
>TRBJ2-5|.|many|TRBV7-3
TGTGCCAGCAGCTTCGGGGGTGGGGAGACCCAGTACTTC
CASSFGGGETQYF
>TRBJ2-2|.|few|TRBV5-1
TGCGCCAGCAGCTTGGGGGGAGTAACGAACACCGGGGAGCTGTTTTTT
CASSLGGVTNTGELFF
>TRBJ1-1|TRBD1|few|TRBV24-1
TGTGCCACCTCGAGACAGGGGGGCACTGAAGCTTTCTTT
CATSRQGGTEAFF
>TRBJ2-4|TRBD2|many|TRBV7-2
TGTGCCAGCAGCCGGGCCCCTAGCGGGGACATTCAGTACTTC
CASSRAPSGDIQYF
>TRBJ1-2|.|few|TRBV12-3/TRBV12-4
TGTGCCAGCAGCGGGGGGGGGAGCGTCAACTATGGCTACACCTTC
CASSGGGSVNYGYTF
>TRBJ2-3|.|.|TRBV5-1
TGCGCCAGCAGCCCGGGGAACACAGATACGCAGTATTTT
CASSPGNTDTQYF
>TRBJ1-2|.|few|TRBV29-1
TGCAGCGTCTTGACGGTTAGCTATGGCTACACCTTC
CSVLTVSYGYTF
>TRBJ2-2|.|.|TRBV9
TGTGCCAGCAGCGTAGACCCCTGGGGGGCCAAAGGCGGGGAGCTGTTTTTT
CASSVDPWGAKGGELFF
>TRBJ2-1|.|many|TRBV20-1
TGCAGTGCTAGCCACCCCGGACCGGAGCAGTTCTTC
CSASHPGPEQFF
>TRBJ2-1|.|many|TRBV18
TGTGCCAGCTCCTCCTGGGACCGAGGTTACAATGAGCAGTTCTTC
CASSSWDRGYNEQFF
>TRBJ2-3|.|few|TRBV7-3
TGTGCCAGCAGCCCCACTAGAGACGATACGCAGTATTTT
CASSPTRDDTQYF
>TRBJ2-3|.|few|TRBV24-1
TGTGCCACCGGTGGGCAAACAGATACGCAGTATTTT
CATGGQTDTQYF